A selection of T cell receptor beta chains follows, all from one sample in a study of T cells after yellow fever vaccination. TCRdb processed the 5' RACE reads anew with MiXCR; each CDR3 protein has one entry. Among under 600,000 distinct CDR3 sequences listed, 20% to 25% were seen once. Sequenced here: PBMCs, sampled roughly 20 days after the first yellow fever vaccination. The source is a man aged 18 to 35 who received the YFV17D yellow fever vaccine. Both conserved end residues are part of each CDR3. The D gene is left open where the match is weak. Clone size is stated in some rows and not others, as once, few, many or a class when expanded.

>TRBV7-3|.|TRBJ1-1|.
CASSLVGWTEAFF
TGTGCCAGCAGCTTAGTCGGGTGGACTGAAGCTTTCTTT
>TRBV12-3/TRBV12-4|few|TRBJ2-7|TRBD2
CASNLAGGTYEQYF
TGTGCCAGCAACCTAGCGGGGGGGACGTACGAGCAGTACTTC
>TRBV5-1|.|TRBJ2-5|TRBD1
CASSHRDRAKETQYF
TGCGCCAGCAGCCATCGAGACAGGGCCAAAGAGACCCAGTACTTC
>TRBV5-5|.|TRBJ2-7|.
CASSRDAPYEQYF
TGTGCCAGCAGCAGGGACGCCCCCTACGAGCAGTACTTC
>TRBV7-3|.|TRBJ2-1|.
CASSYDRMVNEQFF
TGTGCCAGCAGCTACGACAGGATGGTGAATGAGCAGTTCTTC
>TRBV6-2/TRBV6-3|few|TRBJ2-1|.
CASSWRARARHEQFF
TGTGCCAGCAGTTGGAGGGCTAGGGCCCGCCATGAGCAGTTCTTC
>TRBV15|.|TRBJ2-3|.
CATSRQTDTQYF
TGTGCCACCAGCAGACAAACAGATACGCAGTATTTT
>TRBV4-1|.|TRBJ2-1|TRBD2
CASSELTSGGVDEQFF
TGCGCCAGCAGCGAACTCACTAGCGGGGGAGTCGATGAGCAGTTCTTC
>TRBV5-1|few|TRBJ2-7|.
CASSNRGASSYEQYF
TGCGCCAGCAGTAACCGCGGCGCATCCTCCTACGAGCAGTACTTC
>TRBV4-2|.|TRBJ2-2|TRBD2
CASALAGGPGELFF
TGTGCCAGCGCACTAGCGGGGGGGCCCGGGGAGCTGTTTTTT
>TRBV5-1|few|TRBJ2-1|TRBD1
CASSWGTGGHNEQFF
TGCGCCAGCAGTTGGGGGACAGGGGGGCACAATGAGCAGTTCTTC
>TRBV6-6|.|TRBJ1-5|.
CASRDNAVQPQHF
TGTGCCAGCAGAGATAACGCGGTGCAGCCCCAGCATTTT
>TRBV7-9|.|TRBJ2-1|TRBD2
CASSLAGGAGPYNEQFF
TGTGCCAGCAGCTTAGCGGGAGGGGCTGGACCCTACAATGAGCAGTTCTTC
>TRBV4-3|few|TRBJ1-2|.
CASSQRGMTAHGYTF
TGCGCCAGCAGCCAGAGGGGGATGACGGCCCATGGCTACACCTTC
>TRBV7-8|.|TRBJ2-6|.
CASSLALGASGANVLTF
TGTGCCAGCAGCTTAGCGCTGGGGGCCTCTGGGGCCAACGTCCTGACTTTC
>TRBV9|.|TRBJ2-3|TRBD2
CASSVVSGGITDTQYF
TGTGCCAGCAGCGTAGTAAGCGGGGGGATCACAGATACGCAGTATTTT
>TRBV6-1|few|TRBJ2-3|TRBD2
CASMAGGPVESDTQYF
TGTGCCAGCATGGCGGGGGGGCCGGTAGAATCAGATACGCAGTATTTT
>TRBV6-5|few|TRBJ2-3|.
CASSYSSRGTQYF
TGTGCCAGCAGTTACTCGTCGAGGGGTACGCAGTATTTT
>TRBV7-9|few|TRBJ1-5|.
CASSRGIDQPQHF
TGTGCCAGCAGTAGGGGCATCGATCAGCCCCAGCATTTT
>TRBV19|.|TRBJ2-1|TRBD2
CASSIGSGGGYEQFF
TGTGCCAGTAGTATAGGTAGCGGGGGGGGGTATGAGCAGTTCTTC
>TRBV20-1|.|TRBJ1-5|.
CSASFGVYSNQPQHF
TGCAGTGCAAGTTTCGGGGTCTATAGCAATCAGCCCCAGCATTTT
>TRBV11-1|.|TRBJ2-1|.
CASSLAPGAGFDEQFF
TGTGCCAGCAGCTTAGCGCCGGGGGCCGGTTTCGATGAGCAGTTCTTC
>TRBV3-1|few|TRBJ2-5|.
CASSQGQAIQETQYF
TGTGCCAGCAGCCAAGGGCAGGCGATACAAGAGACCCAGTACTTC
>TRBV6-6|many|TRBJ1-3|.
CASSYSGNTIYF
TGTGCCAGCAGTTACTCTGGAAACACCATATATTTT
>TRBV10-3|.|TRBJ1-5|.
CAISGGVGSNQPQHF
TGTGCCATCAGTGGGGGTGTCGGGAGCAATCAGCCCCAGCATTTT
>TRBV4-3|many|TRBJ2-1|.
CASSQDGSSYNEQFF
TGTGCCAGCAGCCAAGATGGGAGCTCCTACAATGAGCAGTTCTTC
>TRBV5-1|few|TRBJ2-1|TRBD1
CASTPGDRGEQFF
TGCGCCAGCACCCCCGGAGACAGGGGGGAGCAGTTCTTC
>TRBV12-3/TRBV12-4|few|TRBJ1-3|.
CASSQGNTIYF
TGTGCCAGCAGTCAGGGGAACACCATATATTTT
>TRBV6-1|.|TRBJ2-5|.
CASRETNRAGGETQYF
TGTGCCAGCAGGGAAACTAACAGGGCCGGCGGAGAGACCCAGTACTTC
>TRBV2|few|TRBJ2-5|.
CASRTGEGIKTQYF
TGTGCCAGCAGAACAGGTGAAGGTATAAAGACCCAGTACTTC
>TRBV4-1|few|TRBJ1-5|.
CASSQGQYSNQPQHF
TGCGCCAGCAGCCAAGGACAGTATAGCAATCAGCCCCAGCATTTT
>TRBV7-2|few|TRBJ2-1|.
CASSNDYREQFF
TGTGCCAGCAGTAACGACTATCGTGAGCAGTTCTTC
>TRBV2|.|TRBJ1-6|.
CASSDLGSPPLHF
TGTGCCAGCAGTGATTTGGGGAGCCCACCCCTCCACTTT
>TRBV7-9|.|TRBJ1-6|.
CASSPSEGTPLHF
TGTGCCAGCAGCCCTTCGGAGGGGACACCCCTCCACTTT
>TRBV5-6|.|TRBJ2-5|.
CACSFRIPPTFGETQYF
TGTGCCTGCAGCTTTCGAATCCCCCCTACTTTCGGAGAGACCCAGTACTTC
>TRBV18|many|TRBJ2-2|.
CASSLPGRSEGGELFF
TGTGCCAGCTCATTGCCGGGACGGTCGGAAGGCGGGGAGCTGTTTTTT
>TRBV6-1|few|TRBJ2-3|.
CASSKTHLSRTDTQYF
TGTGCCAGCAGTAAGACACACCTGAGTCGCACAGATACGCAGTATTTT
>TRBV10-3|few|TRBJ2-5|TRBD1
CAISEPYRGKETQYF
TGTGCCATCAGTGAGCCTTACAGGGGAAAAGAGACCCAGTACTTC
>TRBV2|.|TRBJ2-3|.
CAPGRSFPYTQYF
TGTGCCCCGGGACGGTCTTTTCCTTATACGCAGTATTTT
>TRBV12-5|few|TRBJ1-1|.
CALLWGRMNTEAFF
TGTGCTCTACTATGGGGCCGTATGAACACTGAAGCTTTCTTT
>TRBV5-1|few|TRBJ2-4|.
CASSLGRGKNIQYF
TGCGCCAGCAGCTTGGGAAGGGGCAAAAACATTCAGTACTTC
>TRBV20-1|.|TRBJ1-2|.
CSAVQFGSDGYTF
TGCAGTGCCGTACAGTTCGGGTCGGATGGCTACACCTTC
>TRBV4-1|.|TRBJ1-2|TRBD1
CASSQVRDRGFGGYTF
TGCGCCAGCAGCCAAGTTCGGGACAGGGGATTTGGCGGCTACACCTTC
>TRBV4-1|.|TRBJ1-4|.
CASSRTGLGNEKLFF
TGCGCCAGCAGCCGCACAGGGTTAGGTAATGAAAAACTGTTTTTT
>TRBV19|.|TRBJ2-7|TRBD2
CASSSSGTRSHEQYF
TGTGCCAGTAGTTCCTCCGGGACTAGATCCCACGAGCAGTACTTC
>TRBV12-3/TRBV12-4|many|TRBJ2-1|.
CASSFPGEKDEQFF
TGTGCCAGCAGTTTTCCCGGGGAAAAGGATGAGCAGTTCTTC